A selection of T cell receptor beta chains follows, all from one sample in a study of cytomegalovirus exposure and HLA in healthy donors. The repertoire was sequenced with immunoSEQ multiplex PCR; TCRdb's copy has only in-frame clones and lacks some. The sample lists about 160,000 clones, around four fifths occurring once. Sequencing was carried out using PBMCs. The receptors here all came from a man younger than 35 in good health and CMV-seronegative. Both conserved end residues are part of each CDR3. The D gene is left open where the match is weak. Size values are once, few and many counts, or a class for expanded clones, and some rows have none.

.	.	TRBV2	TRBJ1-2	TGTGCCAGCAGGTCCGGGGGGTCCAATGGCTACACCTTC	CASRSGGSNGYTF
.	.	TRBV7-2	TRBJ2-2	TGTGCCAGCAGCTTTGGGCCTCCAGGCAACGGGGAGCTGTTTTTT	CASSFGPPGNGELFF
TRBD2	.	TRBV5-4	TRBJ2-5	TGTGCCAGCAGCGGGGGACTAGCGGCCGCAGAGACCCAGTACTTC	CASSGGLAAAETQYF
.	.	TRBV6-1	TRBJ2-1	TGTGCCAGCACCGGTGGGGGGGCCTCCTACAATGAGCAGTTCTTC	CASTGGGASYNEQFF
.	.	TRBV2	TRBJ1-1	TGTGCCAGCATGGAGGAGCAGGACACTGAAGCTTTCTTT	CASMEEQDTEAFF
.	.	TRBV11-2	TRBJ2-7	TGTGCCAGCAGCTTAGACACATTCTACGAGCAGTACTTC	CASSLDTFYEQYF
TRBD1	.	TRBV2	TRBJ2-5	TGTGCCAGCAGTGTGGGTCGACAGGGCGGGGAGACCCAGTACTTC	CASSVGRQGGETQYF
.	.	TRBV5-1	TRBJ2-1	TGCGCCAGCAGCCCATCACCCGGGGGGCCCTTCTCCTACAATGAGCAGTTCTTC	CASSPSPGGPFSYNEQFF
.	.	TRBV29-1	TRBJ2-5	TGCAGCGTTGGGGGGCGGGCTATCCAAGAGACCCAGTACTTC	CSVGGRAIQETQYF
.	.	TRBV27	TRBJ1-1	TGTGCCAGCAGTTCCTCCACAGGCGGGGTCTTCAGGATGAACACTGAAGCTTTCTTT	CASSSSTGGVFRMNTEAFF
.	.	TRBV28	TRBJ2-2	TGTGCCAGCAGTTCCGGGGGACAGCCCATAGGGGAGCTGTTTTTT	CASSSGGQPIGELFF
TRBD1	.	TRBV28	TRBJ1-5	TGTGCCAGCAGTTTATTCCAGGGGACAGTTAGTTTTAGCAATCAGCCCCAGCATTTT	CASSLFQGTVSFSNQPQHF
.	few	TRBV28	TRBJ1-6	TGTGCCAGCAGGGAAGGACAGAGCTCCTATAATTCACCCCTCCACTTT	CASREGQSSYNSPLHF
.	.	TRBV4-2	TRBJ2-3	TGTGCCAGCAGCCAAGATCGGAGGTCTTGGACGCAGTATTTT	CASSQDRRSWTQYF
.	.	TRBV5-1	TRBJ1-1	TGCGCCAGCAGCTTGGATCGGCAGGTGGGGAACACTGAAGCTTTCTTT	CASSLDRQVGNTEAFF
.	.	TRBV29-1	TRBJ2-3	TGCAGCGTTGATACGGACTCCACAGATACGCAGTATTTT	CSVDTDSTDTQYF
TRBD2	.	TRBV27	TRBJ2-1	TGTGCCAGCAGTCCGATAGGACTAGCGGGGAGGGGTGAGCAGTTCTTC	CASSPIGLAGRGEQFF
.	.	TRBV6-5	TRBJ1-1	TGTGCCAGCACCCCCACAGGGCCCAGGAACACTGAAGCTTTCTTT	CASTPTGPRNTEAFF
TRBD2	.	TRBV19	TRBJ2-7	TGTGCCAGTAGTCCGCGACTAGCGGAGAGGGCCGAGCAGTACTTC	CASSPRLAERAEQYF